This entry is about one T cell receptor beta chain. This entry belongs to a study of blood T cell repertoires in COVID-19. Looking at the study overall: Italy, Spain and the United States were the sources of the convalescent and acute COVID-19 samples.

Authors' processing steps: Nucleated cell number was recorded as an estimate derived from reference gene primer amplification. Sequencing was performed with immunoSEQ multiplex PCR; in TCRdb, only in-frame clones are kept and a portion is missing. V and J calls and clone size are copied from that table; D and trimming were computed from the DNA. The sample has 100,000 to 150,000 clones, around nine tenths seen once. In germline, CDR1 is LNHNV, CDR2 YYDKDF (reference sequence). The V and J ends lost 5 bases and 3 bases respectively, with 11 bases between them. The CDR3 sequence is 13 residues long. The receptor's source is a woman older than 75 with acute or convalescent COVID-19. The gene calls are TRBV15 and TRBJ2-7; no definite D call. Sequenced material: peripheral blood. This CDR3 reads CATSSNPNYEQYF. CDR3 sequence (DNA): TGTGCCACCAGCTCCAATCCAAACTACGAGCAGTACTTC.